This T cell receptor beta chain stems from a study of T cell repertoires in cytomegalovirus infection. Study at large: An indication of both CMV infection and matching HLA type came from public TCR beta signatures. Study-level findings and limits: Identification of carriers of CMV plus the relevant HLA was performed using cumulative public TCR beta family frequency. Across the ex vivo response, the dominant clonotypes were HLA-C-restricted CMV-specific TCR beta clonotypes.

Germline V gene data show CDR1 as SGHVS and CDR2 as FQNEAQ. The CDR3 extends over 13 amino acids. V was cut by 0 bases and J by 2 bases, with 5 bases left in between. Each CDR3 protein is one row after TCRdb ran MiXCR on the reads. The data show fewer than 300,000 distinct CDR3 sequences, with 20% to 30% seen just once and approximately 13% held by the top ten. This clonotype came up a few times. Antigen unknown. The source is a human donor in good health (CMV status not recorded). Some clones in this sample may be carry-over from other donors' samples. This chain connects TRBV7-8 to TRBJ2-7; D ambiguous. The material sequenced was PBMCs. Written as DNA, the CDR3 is TGTGCCAGCAGCTTAGCCACTACCTACGAGCAGTACTTC. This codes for CASSLATTYEQYF. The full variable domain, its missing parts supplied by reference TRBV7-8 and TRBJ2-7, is GAGVSQSPRYKVAKRGQDVALRCDPISGHVSLFWYQQALGQGPEFLTYFQNEAQLDKSGLPSDRFFAERPEGSVSTLKIQRTQQEDSAVYLCASSLATTYEQYFGPGTRLTVT.